This T cell receptor (beta chain) was identified in a study of cytomegalovirus exposure and HLA in healthy donors. 60 Vbeta and 13 Jbeta primers were used in PCR. The protocol was immunoSEQ multiplex PCR, while the TCRdb copy is restricted to in-frame clones and leaves out a portion. The sample comprises about 140,000 clones, just under 85% of which are singletons, and roughly 2.1% rests with the top ten. Regarding this clone: Its target is not known.

Whole-study results and caveats: Highest at DRB1 and lowest at HLA-C, TCR association rates differed among HLA loci in a later analysis. TCR beta sequences reportedly predicted most subjects' HLA-A and HLA-B alleles accurately. The number of N-insertions in an Asian-associated ancestry cluster was reportedly below the roughly 670-donor mean in a later analysis.

The sequencing input was PBMCs. This TCR came from a woman between 35 and 50 years old in good health and CMV-seronegative.

The CDR3 sequence: CAISDSTGPNYGYTF. In nucleotides, the CDR3 is TGTGCCATCAGTGATTCGACAGGACCTAACTATGGCTACACCTTC. This rearrangement joins TRBV10-3 to TRBJ1-2, with D possibly being TRBD1 (6 bases). CDR1 ENHRY and CDR2 SYGVKD come from the germline V gene. Trimming stripped 3 bases from V and 0 bases from J, with 11 bases between. There are 15 residues in the CDR3.